The present T cell receptor beta chain was sequenced within a study of identical twins. There are a few counts of this clonotype. Antigen: not known. A universal primer site arose from template switching, and cDNA bore unique molecular identifiers. TCRdb passed the 5' RACE reads through MiXCR, listing each CDR3 protein once. The table has hundreds of thousands of distinct CDR3 sequences, approximately 9% seen once. The CDR3 is 13 amino acids. Trimming took off 7 bases at V and 4 bases at J, with 14 bases between the two ends. The germline V gene encodes CDR1 MNHEY and CDR2 SVGEGT. General observations from the study: Modelling underestimated the level of out-of-frame TCR alpha sharing observed in monozygotic twins. With abundant cord blood beta clonotypes, insertions were fewer; memory repertoires showed no such pattern. Interpretation of the results relied on cross-sectional statistical analysis and not on following the same donors.

This sample was also put to use in a study of yellow fever vaccine responses in identical twins.

This clonotype originated in a woman aged 18-29 years in good health. Sequenced sample: PBMCs. The chain is built from TRBV6-2 or TRBV6-3 and TRBJ2-7; no clear D gene. The CDR3 DNA sequence: TGTGCCAGCAACAACCGACTGGGGTACGAGCAGTACTTC. This translates into CASNNRLGYEQYF.